Detailed here is one T cell receptor beta chain. The CDR3 is 16 residues long. These data belong to a study of blood T cell repertoires in COVID-19. Across the whole study: COVID-19 samples collected from the United States, Italy and Spain covered acute and convalescent phases. T cells, B-cell-depleted T cells, or PBMCs supplied cDNA or gDNA.

As originally analysed: Estimates of nucleated cell counts were drawn from the amplification of reference gene primers. Profiled with immunoSEQ multiplex PCR; TCRdb holds only in-frame clones, not every one. The DNA gave D and trimming, while V, J and clone size come from that table. The table has around 210,000 clones, approximately 91% seen once. J is TRBJ2-3 and V is TRBV21-1; the table gives TRBD1 as D, unverified against the DNA. TRBV21-1 is noted as a pseudogene. The clonotype was recovered from a man over 45 with COVID-19, enrolled during active disease. Specimen: peripheral blood. As DNA, the CDR3 is TGTGCCAGCAGCTCGCAGTTTTCAGGTTTCACAGATACGCAGTATTTT. Protein: CASSSQFSGFTDTQYF.